What follows are 25 T cell receptor beta chains derived from one specimen sequenced in a study of blood T cell repertoires in COVID-19. The table came from immunoSEQ multiplex PCR; TCRdb's copy has only in-frame clones and leaves some out. The table lists 240,000 or so clones, roughly 83% of them singletons. The sequenced material came from peripheral blood. These TCRs come from a woman over 75 with acute or convalescent COVID-19.

In nucleotides, the CDR3 is TGTGCCAGCAGCTATTGGAGTAACAGGGGGTCTGAAGCTTTCTTT. Protein sequence: CASSYWSNRGSEAFF. V usage is TRBV3-1 (or the pseudogene TRBV3-2) and J usage is TRBJ1-1; 8 positions match TRBD1. Germline trimming cut 5 bases from V and 6 bases from J; bases unmatched to any gene: 11. The CDR3 is made up of 15 amino acids. In germline, CDR1 is LGHDT, CDR2 YNNKEL (reference sequence).

The CDR3 protein is CASSQDGRGNTIYF. Written as DNA, the CDR3 is TGTGCCAGCAGCCAAGACGGCAGGGGAAACACCATATATTTT. This rearrangement joins TRBV21-1 to TRBJ1-3; the table's D call TRBD1 went unverified against the DNA. TRBV21-1 represents a pseudogene. This CDR3 spans 14 amino acids.

This clone appeared a single time. This chain connects TRBV7-9 to TRBJ2-1; D is possibly TRBD2 (7 bases). CDR1 is SEHNR, CDR2 FQNEAQ, per germline (reference sequence). The CDR3 totals 15 residues. V was clipped by 3 bases and J by 7 bases, with 16 bases between them. The CDR3 sequence: CASSLTGARENEQFF. The CDR3 coding sequence is TGTGCCAGCAGCTTGACGGGGGCGCGGGAGAATGAGCAGTTCTTC.

The CDR3 DNA sequence: TGTGCCAGCAGTTACTCGAGGTATTGCAATCAGCCCCAGCATTTT. Its protein product is CASSYSRYCNQPQHF. This chain joins TRBV6-7 and TRBJ1-5; D unclear. TRBV6-7 is an open reading frame, and its role is uncertain. The V end lost 0 bases, the J end lost 2 bases, and 8 bases lay between the germline ends. This CDR3 contains 15 residues.

The V and J genes are TRBV4-2 and TRBJ1-2, with D possibly matching TRBD1 (6 bases). The V gene lost 0 bases and the J gene lost 1 base, with 12 bases spanning the gap. CDR3 length equals 16 residues. Looked up from germline, CDR1 is LGHNA and CDR2 is YNFKEQ. This CDR3 reads CASSQETLDSNYGYTF. CDR3 in DNA: TGTGCCAGCAGCCAAGAGACCCTGGACAGTAACTATGGCTACACCTTC.

This rearrangement joins TRBV28 to TRBJ1-5, with TRBD1 matching 11 bases. Germline V gene sequence: CDR1 MDHEN, CDR2 SYDVKM. The CDR3 runs 21 residues. V shed 1 base, J shed 4 bases, and the junction held 18 bases outside the gene matches. Here the CDR3 DNA reads TGTGCCAGCAGTTTATTCGCCGGGACAGGGGGAGTTCGGGGCTTTAATCAGCCCCAGCATTTT. Protein sequence: CASSLFAGTGGVRGFNQPQHF.

This chain joins TRBV12-3 or TRBV12-4 and TRBJ1-2, with D possibly being TRBD1 (5 bases). The CDR3 loop spans 12 amino acids. V lost 4 bases to trimming and J lost 7 bases, with 10 bases between them. The CDR3 DNA follows: TGTGCCAGCAGTTCGGGGGGTGGTGGCTACACCTTC. It yields the protein CASSSGGGGYTF.

This chain uses TRBV7-2 with TRBJ2-7, with D perhaps TRBD2 (6 bases). The germline V gene has CDR1 SGHTA and CDR2 FQGNSA. The CDR3 runs 16 residues. Trimming removed 1 base at V and 0 bases at J, with 13 bases between. The CDR3 DNA is TGTGCCAGCAGCTTAGGATCGGGGGTGAGCTCCTACGAGCAGTACTTC. This codes for CASSLGSGVSSYEQYF.

The chain carries TRBV6-6 and TRBJ1-2, with 9 bases matching TRBD1. Trimming at V came to 5 bases and at J to 3 bases, leaving 10 bases not matched to a gene. Germline-derived CDR1 and CDR2 are MNHNY and SVGAGI (reference sequence). The CDR3 covers 16 residues. Written as DNA, the CDR3 is TGTGCCAGCAGTGCAATACAGGGGGCGCAGGACTATGGCTACACCTTC. This codes for CASSAIQGAQDYGYTF.

This clone has a handful of counts. The V call is TRBV3-1 (or the pseudogene TRBV3-2), the J call TRBJ1-2, with D uncertain. Germline assignment: CDR1 LGHDT and CDR2 YNNKEL (reference sequence). The V and J ends lost 1 base and 8 bases respectively, with 11 bases between them. This CDR3 spans 13 amino acids. CDR3 coding DNA: TGTGCCAGCAGCCAAGCCCAGGCTAGCGGCTACACCTTC. Encoded protein: CASSQAQASGYTF.

The chain carries TRBV2 and TRBJ2-3; TRBD2 is a possible D gene (5 bases). Germline values: CDR1 SNHLY, CDR2 FYNNEI. The CDR3 consists of 14 residues. V gave up 6 bases and J gave up 0 bases, with 10 bases separating them. The CDR3 sequence is CASRVRVSTDTQYF. CDR3 DNA: TGTGCCAGCAGGGTGAGGGTTAGCACAGATACGCAGTATTTT.

This sequence joins TRBV10-2 and TRBJ2-5; D remains ambiguous. Germline lookup yields CDR1 WSHSY and CDR2 SAAADI. This CDR3 has 13 amino acids. Trimming removed 2 bases from V and 9 bases from J, with 13 bases in between. The CDR3: CASSETRKSAQYF. CDR3 nucleotide sequence: TGCGCCAGCAGTGAGACTCGTAAATCGGCCCAGTACTTC.

V gene TRBV28 combines with J gene TRBJ1-5; TRBD1 agrees at 9 bases. CDR3 length: 15 residues. Per germline, CDR1 MDHEN and CDR2 SYDVKM. J was trimmed by 4 bases and V by 7 bases; bases with no gene match: 8. The CDR3 region is CASTGTGSGNQPQHF. The CDR3 nucleotides are TGTGCCAGCACCGGGACAGGGTCGGGGAATCAGCCCCAGCATTTT.

This clone was recorded only once. The chain uses TRBV6-5 and TRBJ1-2, with 8 bases fitting TRBD1. Losses at the gene ends were 8 bases for V and 5 bases for J; bases not matched to a gene: 13. Germline values: CDR1 MNHEY, CDR2 SVGAGI. The CDR3 runs 15 residues. CDR3 in DNA: TGTGCCAGCGAGGGTTTTGGACAGGGAGGATATGGCTACACCTTC. Amino acid sequence: CASEGFGQGGYGYTF.

This clone was seen once. The J gene is TRBJ2-7, the V gene TRBV27; D perhaps matches TRBD1 (6 bases). There are 15 residues in the CDR3. Trimming left V 7 bases short and J 0 bases short, with 16 bases between. CDR1 is MNHEY, CDR2 SMNVEV, per germline (reference sequence). The DNA for the CDR3 is TGTGCCAGCAAATCCGGGACATACGCCTCCTACGAGCAGTACTTC. Amino acids: CASKSGTYASYEQYF.

V is TRBV11-2 and J is TRBJ2-7; 11 nucleotides match TRBD2. Looked up from germline, CDR1 is SGHAT and CDR2 is FQNNGV. This CDR3 contains 16 residues. V lost 5 bases and J lost 0; bases outside the gene matches: 6. CDR3 protein: CASSPRLAGSSYEQYF. For the CDR3, the DNA is TGTGCCAGCAGCCCCCGACTAGCGGGGAGCTCCTACGAGCAGTACTTC.

The V gene is TRBV2, the J gene TRBJ1-3, with D perhaps TRBD1 (6 bases). Deletions cut 9 bases from V and 2 bases from J, with 11 bases between. CDR1 and CDR2 from the germline V gene are SNHLY and FYNNEI. This CDR3 region has 13 residues. The CDR3 coding sequence is TGTGCCAGTCTAGAGGGGGCTGGAAACACCATATATTTT. Encoded protein: CASLEGAGNTIYF.

The chain uses TRBV20-1 and TRBJ1-5; D uncertain. V shed 7 bases and J shed 9 bases, with 10 bases lying between them. This CDR3 comprises 10 residues. The germline V gene encodes CDR1 DFQATT and CDR2 SNEGSKA (reference sequence). The CDR3 loop is CSVRGMPQHF. The DNA for the CDR3 is TGCAGTGTTCGGGGTATGCCCCAGCATTTT.

The V and J genes are TRBV6-5 and TRBJ2-5; 8 bases are a match to TRBD2. The ends lost 2 bases at V and 0 bases at J; junction bases unmatched: 5. The CDR3 has 16 amino acids. Looked up from germline, CDR1 is MNHEY and CDR2 is SVGAGI. CDR3: CASSYRSSGYQETQYF. For the CDR3, the DNA is TGTGCCAGCAGTTACCGATCTAGCGGGTACCAAGAGACCCAGTACTTC.

The chain is built from TRBV6-6 and TRBJ1-6; 8 nucleotides agree with TRBD1. The germline V gene encodes CDR1 MNHNY and CDR2 SVGAGI (reference sequence). The CDR3 has 14 amino acids. V shed 5 bases and J 8 bases; nucleotides not matched to a gene: 5. The CDR3 spells CASSTGQGYSPLHF. CDR3 coding DNA: TGTGCCAGCAGTACCGGACAGGGATATTCACCCCTCCACTTT.

The V and J genes are TRBV19 and TRBJ1-6, with D perhaps TRBD1 (6 bases). CDR3 length equals 14 residues. Per germline, CDR1 LNHDA and CDR2 SQIVND (reference sequence). Trimming took off 7 bases at V and 13 bases at J, with 20 bases between the two ends. As DNA, the CDR3 is TGTGCCAGTAACACAGGACAGCCGATGCGGCCCCTCCACTTT. Its protein is CASNTGQPMRPLHF.

The chain joins TRBV10-3 to TRBJ1-3; D unclear. V was cut by 2 bases and J by 0 bases, with 11 bases left in between. The CDR3 spans 16 residues. CDR1 is ENHRY, CDR2 SYGVKD, per germline. The CDR3 sequence is CAISERGPSSGNTIYF. In nucleotides, the CDR3 is TGTGCCATCAGTGAGAGAGGGCCGAGCTCTGGAAACACCATATATTTT.

V usage is TRBV7-8 and J usage is TRBJ1-4; TRBD1 matches at 7 bases. The ends lost 3 bases at V and 0 bases at J; junction bases unmatched: 1. The CDR3 is 15 residues long. CDR1 SGHVS and CDR2 FQNEAQ come from the germline V gene. CDR3 DNA sequence: TGTGCCAGCAGCTTGGGACAGACAACTAATGAAAAACTGTTTTTT. Translated, it gives CASSLGQTTNEKLFF.

The rearrangement links TRBV15 to TRBJ2-5; 10 bases map to TRBD1. J gave up 4 bases and V 6 bases, and 2 bases lay outside the gene matches. This CDR3 has 13 amino acids. Germline lookup yields CDR1 LNHNV and CDR2 YYDKDF (reference sequence). CDR3: CATRTGGLETQYF. CDR3 in DNA: TGTGCCACCAGGACAGGGGGCTTAGAGACCCAGTACTTC.

The genes are TRBV7-9 and TRBJ1-1, with a possible D match to TRBD1 (5 bases). Germline V gene data show CDR1 as SEHNR and CDR2 as FQNEAQ (reference sequence). The V end lost 2 bases, the J end lost 1 base, and 11 bases lay between the germline ends. This CDR3 is built from 15 residues. For the CDR3, the DNA is TGTGCCAGCAGCTTAACTTCCGGGGGGAACACTGAAGCTTTCTTT. This sequence encodes CASSLTSGGNTEAFF.